This TCR beta chain was obtained from a study of cytomegalovirus exposure and HLA in healthy donors. The study, taken as a whole, reports: Reports credit the classifier with highly specific, highly sensitive diagnosis of cytomegalovirus status.

With regard to this clone: The antigen is not known.

In germline, CDR1 is SNHLY, CDR2 FYNNEI. The junction had 10 bases not matched to a gene; V was cut back by 8 bases and J by 12 bases. The CDR3 totals 14 residues. A multiplex PCR was run with 60 Vbeta primers and 13 Jbeta primers. Sequencing used immunoSEQ multiplex PCR; TCRdb keeps in-frame clones, though not all of them. The table records around 130,000 clones, under 85% of them present only once. Source material: PBMCs. The source of this sequence is a man aged 25 to 40 in good health and CMV-seronegative. The chain uses TRBV2 and TRBJ2-7; TRBD2 aligns across 16 bases. The CDR3 protein is CASGPGLAGGQWYF. The CDR3 DNA is TGTGCCAGCGGACCGGGACTAGCGGGGGGGCAGTGGTACTTC.